This paragraph covers one T cell receptor (beta chain) sequence. This clone was seen many times. The antigen this receptor binds is unknown. Per-base qualities were not stored, and no clone one base away is much larger. TCRbeta CDR3 regions were amplified from genomic DNA by means of the immunoSEQ Assay, a bias-controlled multiplex PCR. The study's own analysis went as follows. The number of nucleated cells in each sample was estimated by amplification of reference gene primers within the assay. To quantify the absolute abundance of each unique TCRbeta CDR3 rearrangement, sequence reads were collapsed and filtered. For each sample, productive Simpson clonality was calculated as the square root of Simpson's diversity index over productive rearrangements. TCRdb took this table from immuneACCESS and kept in-frame rearrangements with V and J called. Such tables lack part of the clones; where checked against another copy, unresolved V genes explain under half of the gap, and the rest is unexplained. V and J calls and clone size are copied from that table; D and trimming were computed from the DNA. Present in this sample are fewer than 250,000 clones, 84% of which were seen just once. Of the sample, about 4% is held by the ten largest clones.

There are 15 amino acids in the CDR3, from cysteine to phenylalanine inclusive. CDR3 DNA is the only sequence kept; it has 45 bases, read in frame from the first base. Clipping removes 6 bases from V and 7 bases from J, with 12 as the unmatched junction base count. CDR1 MNHEY and CDR2 SVGAGI were looked up in the germline V gene. The data were obtained in a study of blood T cell repertoires in COVID-19 (dated by TCRdb to about 2020). Broadly, across the study: Samples from collaborators originated in the United States, Italy and Spain and spanned both the acute and convalescent phases of COVID-19. The samples were drawn from the first 160 participants of the ongoing ImmuneRACE study and from roughly 1,300 subjects provided by 6 global collaborators. Sample metadata almost always included a de-identified subject ID, COVID-19 status, age in years and sex. Where available, HLA class I and class II types were obtained from metadata supplied by the sample provider rather than from assay-based typing. The prospective study material was composed of cDNA or gDNA derived from T cells, B-cell-depleted T cells, or PBMCs. Deeply sampled blood TCRbeta repertoires from subjects exposed to, actively infected with, or recovered from COVID-19 were included in the dataset. The repertoires were released in a freely available public database meant as a resource for research on the immune response to SARS-CoV-2. The research as a whole found: How much clinical and demographic metadata was included differed by source and by participant, and the metadata was provided uncurated.

The collaborating institutions used their own protocols to collect whole blood in K2EDTA tubes. For TCRbeta analysis, collaborators shipped samples as frozen whole blood, isolated PBMCs, or DNA extracted from either of those sample types. The receptor comes from a man aged 45-65 years with acute or convalescent COVID-19. The rearranged chain carries TRBV6-5 and TRBJ1-2; TRBD1 aligns with 9 central bases. Material: peripheral blood. CDR3 reads: CASSFGTGGAGGYTF. The DNA sequence is TGTGCCAGCAGCTTTGGCACAGGGGGCGCGGGTGGCTACACCTTC.